This TCR beta chain was retrieved from a study of cytotoxic CD8 clonotypes in ibrutinib-treated CLL. Across the study: Included were roughly ten relapsed/refractory and about 14 treatment-naive patients, of whom approximately 18 were IGHV unmutated.

The CDR3 totals 15 residues. V lost 7 bases, J lost 4 bases, and 9 bases stayed unmatched. Germline CDR1 LNHDA, CDR2 SQIVND (reference sequence). Findings and limits, study-wide: A rise in clonality was seen at ibrutinib response, and a fall back toward baseline was seen at progression. The study sampled sustained-remission and progressing patients at different times.

This clone was detected only a few times. Its antigen remains unknown. Method: immunoSEQ multiplex PCR; TCRdb's copy keeps in-frame clones and lacks some. The repertoire has fewer than 25,000 clones, approximately 72% of them found once; the top ten carry 9%. The material was PBMCs, obtained before ibrutinib treatment. The TCR comes from a human donor with chronic lymphocytic leukemia. V is TRBV19 and J is TRBJ1-3, with TRBD1 matching over 8 bases. The CDR3 spells CASNPDRGVGNTIYF. The CDR3 region has the DNA TGTGCCAGTAACCCCGACAGGGGAGTCGGAAACACCATATATTTT.